This T cell receptor (beta chain) was profiled in a study of shared clonotypes between healthy human individuals. The repertoire was sequenced with immunoSEQ multiplex PCR; TCRdb's copy has only in-frame clones and lacks some. Among over 850,000 clones, 75% to 80% were seen once, and the ten largest hold around 0.61%. The source of this sequence is a man in his late teens or twenties in good health. Some clones in this sample may be carry-over from other donors' samples. The material sequenced was memory CD4+ T cells from PBMCs. Specified subset: CD45RA-negative fraction.

CDR3 nucleotides: TGTGCCAGCAGCCCAGGGTTTTGGGAGACCCAGTACTTC. Translation: CASSPGFWETQYF. The chain combines TRBV4-2 with TRBJ2-5; TRBD1 might be the D (5 bases). Trimming stripped 4 bases from V and 5 bases from J, with 11 bases between. The CDR3 sequence is 13 residues long. Germline lookup yields CDR1 LGHNA and CDR2 YNFKEQ.